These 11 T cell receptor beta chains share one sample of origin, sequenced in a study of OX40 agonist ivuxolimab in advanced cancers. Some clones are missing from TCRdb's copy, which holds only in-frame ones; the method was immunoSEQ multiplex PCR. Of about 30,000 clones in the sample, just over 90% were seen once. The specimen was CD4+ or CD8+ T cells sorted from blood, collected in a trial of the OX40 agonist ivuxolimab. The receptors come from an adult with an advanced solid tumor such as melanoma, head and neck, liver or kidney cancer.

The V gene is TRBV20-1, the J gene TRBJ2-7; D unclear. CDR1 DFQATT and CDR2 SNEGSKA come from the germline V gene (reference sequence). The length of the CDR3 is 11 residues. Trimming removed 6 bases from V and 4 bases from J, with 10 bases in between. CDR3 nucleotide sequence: TGCAGTGCCCCCGTCGGATACGAGCAGTACTTC. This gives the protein CSAPVGYEQYF.

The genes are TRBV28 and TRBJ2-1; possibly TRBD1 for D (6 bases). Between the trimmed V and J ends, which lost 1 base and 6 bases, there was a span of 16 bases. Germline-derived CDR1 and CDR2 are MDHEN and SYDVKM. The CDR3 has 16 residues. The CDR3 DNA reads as TGTGCCAGCAGTTTATCCCCTCGGCAGGGGCCCAATGAGCAGTTCTTC. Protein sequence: CASSLSPRQGPNEQFF.

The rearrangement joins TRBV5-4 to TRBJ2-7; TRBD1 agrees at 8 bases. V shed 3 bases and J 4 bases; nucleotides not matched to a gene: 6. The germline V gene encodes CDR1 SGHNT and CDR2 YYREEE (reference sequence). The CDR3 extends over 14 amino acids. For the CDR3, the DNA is TGTGCCAGCAGCTCATGGGGACAGGATTACGAGCAGTACTTC. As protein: CASSSWGQDYEQYF.

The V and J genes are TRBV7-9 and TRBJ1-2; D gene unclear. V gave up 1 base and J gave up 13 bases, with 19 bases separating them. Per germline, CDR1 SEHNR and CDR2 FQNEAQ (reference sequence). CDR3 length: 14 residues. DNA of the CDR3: TGTGCCAGCAGCTTAGGCCCTGGGAAGGGCTCAGGCACCTTC. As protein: CASSLGPGKGSGTF.

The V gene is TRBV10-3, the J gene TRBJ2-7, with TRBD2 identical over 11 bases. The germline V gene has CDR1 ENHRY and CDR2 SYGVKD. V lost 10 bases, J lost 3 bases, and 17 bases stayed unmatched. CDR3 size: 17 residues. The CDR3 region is CATKALAGVMKSYEQYF. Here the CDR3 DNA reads TGTGCCACCAAAGCACTAGCGGGAGTGATGAAAAGCTACGAGCAGTACTTC.

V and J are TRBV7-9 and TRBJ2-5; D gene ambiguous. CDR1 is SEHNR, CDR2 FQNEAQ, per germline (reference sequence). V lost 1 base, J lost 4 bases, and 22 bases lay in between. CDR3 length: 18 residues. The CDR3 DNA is TGTGCCAGCAGCTTAGAGCTTAGGATTGTCAGTTCTGTAGAGACCCAGTACTTC. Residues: CASSLELRIVSSVETQYF. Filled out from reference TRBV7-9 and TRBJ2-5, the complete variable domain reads DTGVSQNPRHKITKRGQNVTFRCDPISEHNRLYWYRQTLGQGPEFLTYFQNEAQLEKSRLLSDRFSAERPKGSFSTLEIQRTEQGDSAMYLCASSLELRIVSSVETQYFGPGTRLLVL.

CDR3 sequence (DNA): TGTGCCAGCAGTTGGACAGGGTCTGGCTACGAGCAGTACTTC. This codes for CASSWTGSGYEQYF. The chain is built from TRBV27 and TRBJ2-7; 8 bases map to TRBD1. The V gene end was trimmed by 4 bases and the J gene end by 3 bases; junction bases not matched to a gene: 5. Germline V CDR1 and CDR2: MNHEY, SMNVEV (reference sequence). The CDR3 is 14 amino acids.

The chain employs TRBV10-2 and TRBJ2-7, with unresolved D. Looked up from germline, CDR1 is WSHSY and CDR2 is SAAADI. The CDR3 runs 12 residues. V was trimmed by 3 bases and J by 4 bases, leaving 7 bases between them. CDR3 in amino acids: CASSDHWYEQYF. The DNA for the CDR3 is TGCGCCAGCAGTGACCACTGGTACGAGCAGTACTTC.

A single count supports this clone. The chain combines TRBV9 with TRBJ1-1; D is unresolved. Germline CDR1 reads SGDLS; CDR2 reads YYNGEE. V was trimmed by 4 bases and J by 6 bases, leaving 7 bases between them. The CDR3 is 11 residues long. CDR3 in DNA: TGTGCCAGCAGCCCCGCTTCTGAAGCTTTCTTT. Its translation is CASSPASEAFF.

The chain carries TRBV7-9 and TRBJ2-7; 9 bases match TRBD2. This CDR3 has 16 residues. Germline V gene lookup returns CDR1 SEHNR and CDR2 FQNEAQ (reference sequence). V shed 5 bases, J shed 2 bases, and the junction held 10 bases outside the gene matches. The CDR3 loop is CASSGRAGGSPYEQYF. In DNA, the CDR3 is TGTGCCAGCAGCGGACGAGCGGGAGGTTCCCCCTACGAGCAGTACTTC.

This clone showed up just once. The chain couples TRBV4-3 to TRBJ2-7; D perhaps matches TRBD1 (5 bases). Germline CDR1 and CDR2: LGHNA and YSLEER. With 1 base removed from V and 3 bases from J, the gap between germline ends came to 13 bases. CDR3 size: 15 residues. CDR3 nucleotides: TGCGCCAGCAGCCAAGGGGGCGGACCAATCTACGAGCAGTACTTC. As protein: CASSQGGGPIYEQYF.